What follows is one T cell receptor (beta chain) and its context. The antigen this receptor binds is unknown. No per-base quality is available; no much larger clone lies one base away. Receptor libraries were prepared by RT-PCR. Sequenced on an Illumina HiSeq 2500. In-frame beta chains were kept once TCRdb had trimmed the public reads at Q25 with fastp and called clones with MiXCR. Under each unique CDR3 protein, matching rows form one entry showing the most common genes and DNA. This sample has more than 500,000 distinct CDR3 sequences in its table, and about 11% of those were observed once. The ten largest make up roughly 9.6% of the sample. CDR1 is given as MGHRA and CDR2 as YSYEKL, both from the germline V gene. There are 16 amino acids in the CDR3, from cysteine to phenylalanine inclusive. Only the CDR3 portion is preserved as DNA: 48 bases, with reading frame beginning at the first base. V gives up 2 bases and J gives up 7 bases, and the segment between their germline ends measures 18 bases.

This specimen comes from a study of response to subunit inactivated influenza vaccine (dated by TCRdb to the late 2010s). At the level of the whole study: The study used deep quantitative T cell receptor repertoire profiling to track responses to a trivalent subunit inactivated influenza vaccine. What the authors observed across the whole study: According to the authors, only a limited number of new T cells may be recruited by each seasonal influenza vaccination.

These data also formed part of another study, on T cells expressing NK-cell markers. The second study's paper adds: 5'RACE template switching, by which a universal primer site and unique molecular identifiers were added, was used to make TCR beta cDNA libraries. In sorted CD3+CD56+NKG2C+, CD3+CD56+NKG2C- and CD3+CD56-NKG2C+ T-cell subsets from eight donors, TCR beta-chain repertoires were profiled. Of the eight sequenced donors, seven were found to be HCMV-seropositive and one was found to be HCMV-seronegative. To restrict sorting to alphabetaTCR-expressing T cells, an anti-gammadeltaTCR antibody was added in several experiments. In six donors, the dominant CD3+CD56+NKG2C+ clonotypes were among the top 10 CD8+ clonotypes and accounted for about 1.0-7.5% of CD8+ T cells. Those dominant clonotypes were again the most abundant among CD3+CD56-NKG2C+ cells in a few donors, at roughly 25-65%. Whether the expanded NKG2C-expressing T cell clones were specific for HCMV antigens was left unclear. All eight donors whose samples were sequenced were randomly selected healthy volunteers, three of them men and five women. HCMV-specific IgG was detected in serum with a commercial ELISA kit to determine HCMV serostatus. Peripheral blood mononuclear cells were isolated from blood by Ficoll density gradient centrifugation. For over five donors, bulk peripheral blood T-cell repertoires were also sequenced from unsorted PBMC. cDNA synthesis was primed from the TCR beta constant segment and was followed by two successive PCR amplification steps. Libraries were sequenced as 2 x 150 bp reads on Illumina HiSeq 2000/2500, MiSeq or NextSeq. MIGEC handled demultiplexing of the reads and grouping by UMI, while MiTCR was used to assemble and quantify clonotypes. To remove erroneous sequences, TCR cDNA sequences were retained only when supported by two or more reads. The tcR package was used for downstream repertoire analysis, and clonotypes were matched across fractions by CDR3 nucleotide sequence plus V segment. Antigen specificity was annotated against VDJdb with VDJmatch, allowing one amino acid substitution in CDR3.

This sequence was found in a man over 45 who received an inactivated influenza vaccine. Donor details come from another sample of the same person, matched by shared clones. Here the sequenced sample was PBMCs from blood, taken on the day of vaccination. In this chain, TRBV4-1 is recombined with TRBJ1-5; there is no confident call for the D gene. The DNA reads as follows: TGCGCCAGCAGCCAACCACCTCACGGTGCTGGGCAGCCCCAGCATTTT. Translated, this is CASSQPPHGAGQPQHF.